One sample yielded the 32 T cell receptor beta chains listed below, sequenced in a study of persistence of HIV-infected CD4 T cells. These TCRs are of unknown antigen specificity. This nonspecific control used anti-CD3/anti-CD28 bead stimulation of CD4+ T cells. Sorting of responding CD4+ T cells relied on upregulated CD40 ligand together with CD69. The immunoSEQ assay was version 4, run in survey mode. Repertoires were generated with immunoSEQ multiplex PCR, while TCRdb's copy carries only in-frame clones and drops some. The profile shows roughly 45,000 clones, roughly 90% of them singletons. The input for sequencing was CD4+ T cells sorted from PBMCs after roughly 20-hour stimulation, taken from a patient who received antiretroviral therapy. The receptors derive from an adult man with HIV who was CMV-seropositive.

The rearrangement joins TRBV3-1 (or the pseudogene TRBV3-2) to TRBJ2-2; the match to TRBD1 covers 7 bases. CDR1 is LGHDT, CDR2 YNNKEL, per germline (reference sequence). With 8 bases clipped from V and 0 bases from J, the junction kept 0 bases outside the gene matches. This CDR3 has 13 amino acids. CDR3 residues: CASGQANTGELFF. For the CDR3, the DNA is TGTGCCAGCGGACAGGCGAACACCGGGGAGCTGTTTTTT.

This clone was detected once. The J gene is TRBJ2-5, the V gene TRBV6-6; possibly TRBD1 or TRBD2 for D (6 bases each). This CDR3 has 16 amino acids. Germline V gene data show CDR1 as MNHNY and CDR2 as SVGAGI (reference sequence). Trimming cost V 6 bases and J 1 base, with 18 bases left between them. CDR3 sequence: CASRTGGAISQETQYF. Written as DNA, the CDR3 is TGTGCCAGCAGAACCGGGGGCGCGATTTCCCAAGAGACCCAGTACTTC.

This clone was seen once. V gene TRBV5-1 combines with J gene TRBJ2-1, with a possible D match to TRBD2 (6 bases). The CDR3 loop spans 14 amino acids. Germline lookup yields CDR1 SGHRS and CDR2 YFSETQ. Trimming removed 4 bases at V and 7 bases at J, with 15 bases between. CDR3 protein: CASSVGTAGNEQFF. CDR3 nucleotide sequence: TGCGCCAGCAGCGTCGGGACGGCGGGGAATGAGCAGTTCTTC.

This rearrangement joins TRBV7-6 to TRBJ2-3; D tentatively fits TRBD1 or TRBD2 (6 bases each). Germline V gene data show CDR1 as SGHVS and CDR2 as FNYEAQ. The CDR3 runs to 16 residues. Trimming took 3 bases from V and 1 from J, leaving 14 bases between them. The CDR3 DNA sequence: TGTGCCAGCAGCTTGGGCCGGGGGCCCCGCACAGATACGCAGTATTTT. This sequence encodes CASSLGRGPRTDTQYF.

This chain connects TRBV9 to TRBJ1-3; D is possibly TRBD1 (6 bases). The ends were cut back, 4 bases at V and 0 bases at J, with 14 bases in the middle. CDR1 and CDR2 (germline): SGDLS, YYNGEE. This CDR3 is 16 amino acids long. CDR3 bases: TGTGCCAGCAGCCCAGGGGTCCGCTCCTCTGGAAACACCATATATTTT. Its protein is CASSPGVRSSGNTIYF.

The chain uses TRBV24-1 and TRBJ2-5; 7 nucleotides align to TRBD2. From germline, CDR1 is KGHDR and CDR2 SFDVKD. The CDR3 is made up of 14 amino acids. V lost 5 bases to trimming and J lost 1 base; unmatched junction nucleotides: 3. CDR3 coding DNA: TGTGCCACCAGTGCGGGCGGGAGCCAAGAGACCCAGTACTTC. Its translation: CATSAGGSQETQYF.

V and J are TRBV19 and TRBJ2-3; possible D gene TRBD1, 5 bases. The V gene lost 6 bases and the J gene lost 3 bases, with 10 bases spanning the gap. This CDR3 region has 13 residues. Per the germline V gene, CDR1 is LNHDA and CDR2 is SQIVND (reference sequence). CDR3 DNA: TGTGCCAGTAGCCCCAGGGTGACAGATACGCAGTATTTT. This gives the protein CASSPRVTDTQYF.

The J gene is TRBJ1-1, the V gene TRBV19; D is unclear. Germline V gene data show CDR1 as LNHDA and CDR2 as SQIVND (reference sequence). V was trimmed by 5 bases and J by 1 base, leaving 8 bases between them. The CDR3 runs to 13 residues. CDR3 in amino acids: CASSPRGNTEAFF. The CDR3 DNA follows: TGTGCCAGTAGTCCCCGGGGGAACACTGAAGCTTTCTTT.

This chain connects TRBV4-2 to TRBJ1-5; D is unresolved. Trimming removed 0 bases at V and 5 bases at J, with 5 bases between. The CDR3 runs 13 residues. Germline CDR1 is LGHNA and CDR2 is YNFKEQ. The CDR3 loop reads CASSQEPDQPQHF. The CDR3 DNA reads TGTGCCAGCAGCCAAGAGCCGGATCAGCCCCAGCATTTT.

J is TRBJ2-2 and V is TRBV7-3; the D gene is possibly TRBD1 (5 bases). CDR1 is SGHTA, CDR2 FQGTGA, per germline. Trimming stripped 4 bases from V and 4 bases from J, with 10 bases between. The CDR3 is 14 residues long. The chain's CDR3 is CASSSQGSTGELFF. In DNA, the CDR3 is TGTGCCAGCAGCTCCCAGGGTTCCACCGGGGAGCTGTTTTTT.

This clone was found a few times. In DNA form, the CDR3 reads TGTGCCAGCAGTTTCTACTCTAGGGACACCGGACTAGCCAAAAACATTCAGTACTTC. Its protein is CASSFYSRDTGLAKNIQYF. The chain combines TRBV28 with TRBJ2-4; D is perhaps TRBD1 (6 bases). CDR1 and CDR2 from the germline V gene are MDHEN and SYDVKM. This CDR3 comprises 19 residues. V was shortened by 3 bases and J by 0 bases, with 21 bases between the two germline ends.

This chain links TRBV4-1 with TRBJ2-3; 7 bases agree with TRBD1. Germline loops: CDR1 MGHRA, CDR2 YSYEKL. The CDR3 contains 18 residues. Trimming took 4 bases from V and 0 from J; bases not matched to a gene: 13. In DNA form, the CDR3 reads TGCGCCAGCAGCCGCCGATTAGATACAGGGGTTAGCACAGATACGCAGTATTTT. Its translation: CASSRRLDTGVSTDTQYF.

The chain uses TRBV19 and TRBJ1-1, with D possibly TRBD1 on 6 matching bases. V lost 5 bases to trimming and J lost 7 bases, with 17 bases between them. Per germline, CDR1 LNHDA and CDR2 SQIVND (reference sequence). This CDR3 spans 14 amino acids. The DNA of the CDR3 is TGTGCCAGTAGTCACCTGGGGGCCTCACATGAAGCTTTCTTT. Translation gives CASSHLGASHEAFF.

The table lists this clone with a few counts. The gene calls are TRBV28 and TRBJ1-3; D unresolved. The CDR3 sequence is 15 residues long. Per the germline V gene, CDR1 is MDHEN and CDR2 is SYDVKM. V lost 4 bases, J lost 0 bases, and 10 bases lay in between. In DNA form, the CDR3 reads TGTGCCAGCAGTTCCGACGGAGTCTCTGGAAACACCATATATTTT. This translates into CASSSDGVSGNTIYF.

The rearrangement joins TRBV5-6 to TRBJ1-5; tentatively, D is TRBD1 (5 bases). Deletions cut 3 bases from V and 5 bases from J, with 9 bases between. The germline CDR1 and CDR2 sequences are SGHDT and YYEEEE. This CDR3 is 13 amino acids long. CDR3 in amino acids: CASSWGDDQPQHF. CDR3 nucleotide sequence: TGTGCCAGCAGCTGGGGGGATGATCAGCCCCAGCATTTT.

This chain joins TRBV3-1 (or the pseudogene TRBV3-2) and TRBJ2-7; 10 nucleotides align to TRBD1. Germline trimming cut 4 bases from V and 7 bases from J; bases unmatched to any gene: 10. The CDR3 totals 15 residues. Germline-derived CDR1 and CDR2 are LGHDT and YNNKEL (reference sequence). CDR3 DNA sequence: TGTGCCAGCAGCCCACGCGGGACAGGGGTCGTGGAGCAGTACTTC. Translated, it gives CASSPRGTGVVEQYF.

The J gene is TRBJ1-1, the V gene TRBV19; D is ambiguous. The CDR3 totals 12 residues. Germline V lookup: CDR1 LNHDA, CDR2 SQIVND (reference sequence). V was pared by 5 bases and J by 7 bases, with 11 bases between. CDR3 in DNA: TGTGCCAGTAGTCCGATGACAAATGAAGCTTTCTTT. Translating it yields CASSPMTNEAFF.

This chain joins TRBV28 and TRBJ1-3, with D uncertain. The CDR3 is 15 residues long. In germline, CDR1 is MDHEN, CDR2 SYDVKM. V lost 5 bases, J lost 0 bases, and 11 bases lay in between. Here the CDR3 DNA reads TGTGCCAGCAGTCCCCCGTCGAACTCTGGAAACACCATATATTTT. It translates to CASSPPSNSGNTIYF.

This clone was counted a single time. This chain connects TRBV18 to TRBJ2-2; perhaps TRBD1 as D (5 bases). From germline, CDR1 is KGHSH and CDR2 LQKENI. This CDR3 comprises 14 residues. V gave up 5 bases and J gave up 4 bases, with 11 bases separating them. The CDR3 DNA reads as TGTGCCAGCTCAATCCAGGGCCGCACCGGGGAGCTGTTTTTT. Amino acid sequence: CASSIQGRTGELFF.

The chain employs TRBV2 and TRBJ1-2; D ambiguous. Trimming stripped 3 bases from V and 1 base from J, with 6 bases between. Germline CDR1 SNHLY, CDR2 FYNNEI. CDR3 size: 13 residues. CDR3 sequence (DNA): TGTGCCAGCAGTGATGGCAGTAACTATGGCTACACCTTC. Amino acids: CASSDGSNYGYTF.

The gene calls are TRBV19 and TRBJ2-3; TRBD2 aligns across 9 bases. Trimming cost V 7 bases and J 5 bases; bases outside gene matches: 7. CDR3 size: 14 residues. Per germline, CDR1 LNHDA and CDR2 SQIVND (reference sequence). The CDR3 loop is CASTLRAGGDTQYF. The CDR3 DNA reads as TGTGCCAGTACTTTAAGAGCGGGAGGAGATACGCAGTATTTT.

V and J are TRBV20-1 and TRBJ2-7; 10 positions match TRBD1. The CDR3 runs 14 residues. The V gene end was trimmed by 3 bases and the J gene end by 6 bases; junction bases not matched to a gene: 8. CDR1 is DFQATT and CDR2 is SNEGSKA in the germline V gene (reference sequence). Written as DNA, the CDR3 is TGCAGTGCTAGTAAGGGACAGGGGTTCTCCGAGCAGTACTTC. Its translation is CSASKGQGFSEQYF.

This chain connects TRBV6-5 to TRBJ2-5; D uncertain. V was trimmed by 8 bases and J by 3 bases, leaving 13 bases between them. This CDR3 contains 13 residues. Germline CDR1 and CDR2: MNHEY and SVGAGI. This CDR3 is CASYTRPKETQYF. In DNA form, the CDR3 reads TGTGCCAGCTATACTCGCCCCAAAGAGACCCAGTACTTC.

The gene calls are TRBV10-2 and TRBJ2-7; weak D call: TRBD2 (5 bases). Germline CDR1 reads WSHSY; CDR2 reads SAAADI. Trimming removed 6 bases at V and 3 bases at J, with 12 bases between. This CDR3 is 13 amino acids long. In DNA form, the CDR3 reads TGCGCCAGCAGGGACTCTCCGAACTACGAGCAGTACTTC. It encodes CASRDSPNYEQYF.

The chain carries TRBV4-1 and TRBJ1-1; the match to TRBD1 covers 8 bases. Trimming at V came to 1 base and at J to 3 bases, leaving 4 bases not matched to a gene. CDR3 length: 15 residues. Germline V gene lookup returns CDR1 MGHRA and CDR2 YSYEKL. The CDR3 bases are TGCGCCAGCAGCCAAGGTGGCAGGGGGCACACTGAAGCTTTCTTT. As protein: CASSQGGRGHTEAFF.

The chain joins TRBV3-1 (or the pseudogene TRBV3-2) to TRBJ2-7; D is ambiguous. Trimming stripped 0 bases from V and 6 bases from J, with 6 bases between. Germline loops: CDR1 LGHDT, CDR2 YNNKEL (reference sequence). The CDR3 is made up of 12 amino acids. CDR3 protein: CASSQDWFEQYF. The CDR3 DNA sequence: TGTGCCAGCAGCCAAGATTGGTTCGAGCAGTACTTC.

The V and J genes are TRBV19 and TRBJ1-6; the D gene is possibly TRBD1 (6 bases). The V gene's germline CDR1 is LNHDA and CDR2 SQIVND (reference sequence). The V end lost 3 bases, the J end lost 7 bases, and 13 bases lay between the germline ends. The length of the CDR3 is 15 residues. The CDR3 DNA follows: TGTGCCAGTAGTATGGGGGGCCTATGGAATTCACCCCTCCACTTT. It encodes CASSMGGLWNSPLHF.

This chain joins TRBV6-5 and TRBJ2-2, with no clear D. Germline CDR1 MNHEY, CDR2 SVGAGI. V was clipped by 2 bases and J by 6 bases, with 10 bases between them. The CDR3 extends over 14 amino acids. In nucleotides, the CDR3 is TGTGCCAGCAGTTACCGGCGTTGGGCCGGGGAGCTGTTTTTT. Translating gives CASSYRRWAGELFF.

This chain links TRBV4-1 with TRBJ1-1, with a weak D call TRBD1 (5 bases). V lost 4 bases to trimming and J lost 0 bases, with 15 bases between them. Germline V gene sequence: CDR1 MGHRA, CDR2 YSYEKL. The CDR3 loop spans 16 amino acids. The CDR3 DNA sequence: TGCGCCAGCAGCCCAGGGTCCTCCTCCATGAACACTGAAGCTTTCTTT. Amino acid sequence: CASSPGSSSMNTEAFF.

The chain recombines TRBV4-2 with TRBJ1-4, with D tentatively TRBD1 (5 bases). The V end lost 0 bases, the J end lost 5 bases, and 10 bases lay between the germline ends. Germline CDR1 is LGHNA and CDR2 is YNFKEQ. The CDR3 is 15 amino acids. CDR3 sequence reads: CASSQDGTANEKLFF. The CDR3 DNA reads TGTGCCAGCAGCCAAGACGGGACGGCGAATGAAAAACTGTTTTTT.

The rearrangement joins TRBV6-2 or TRBV6-3 to TRBJ1-1, with 8 positions matching TRBD1. The V gene end was trimmed by 2 bases and the J gene end by 1 base; junction bases not matched to a gene: 3. The CDR3 has 15 amino acids. In germline, CDR1 is MNHEY, CDR2 SVGEGT. CDR3 in amino acids: CASSYGGQGNTEAFF. In DNA form, the CDR3 reads TGTGCCAGCAGTTACGGCGGACAGGGGAACACTGAAGCTTTCTTT.

The rearrangement uses TRBV10-2 and TRBJ1-5; TRBD1 matches at 9 bases. This CDR3 region has 13 residues. Germline assignment: CDR1 WSHSY and CDR2 SAAADI. V was clipped by 6 bases and J by 4 bases; unmatched bases: 1. The CDR3 loop reads CASSGQGNQPQHF. CDR3 sequence (DNA): TGCGCCAGCAGCGGACAGGGGAATCAGCCCCAGCATTTT.